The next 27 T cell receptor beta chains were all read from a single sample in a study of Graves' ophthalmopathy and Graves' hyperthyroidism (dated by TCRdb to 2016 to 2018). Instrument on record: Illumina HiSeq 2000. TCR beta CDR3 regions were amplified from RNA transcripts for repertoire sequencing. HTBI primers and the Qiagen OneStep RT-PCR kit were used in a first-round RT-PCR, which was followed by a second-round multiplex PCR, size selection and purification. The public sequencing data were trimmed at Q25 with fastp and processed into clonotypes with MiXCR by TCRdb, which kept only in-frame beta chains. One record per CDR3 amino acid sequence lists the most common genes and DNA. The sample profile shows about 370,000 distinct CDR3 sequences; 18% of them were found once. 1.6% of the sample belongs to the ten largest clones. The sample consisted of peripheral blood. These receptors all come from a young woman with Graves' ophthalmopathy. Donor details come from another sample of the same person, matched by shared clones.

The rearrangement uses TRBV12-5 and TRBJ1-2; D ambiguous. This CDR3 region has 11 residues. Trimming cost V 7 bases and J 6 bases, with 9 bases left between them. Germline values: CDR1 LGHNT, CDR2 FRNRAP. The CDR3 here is CASALNNGYTF. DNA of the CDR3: TGTGCTAGTGCCTTGAATAATGGCTACACCTTC.

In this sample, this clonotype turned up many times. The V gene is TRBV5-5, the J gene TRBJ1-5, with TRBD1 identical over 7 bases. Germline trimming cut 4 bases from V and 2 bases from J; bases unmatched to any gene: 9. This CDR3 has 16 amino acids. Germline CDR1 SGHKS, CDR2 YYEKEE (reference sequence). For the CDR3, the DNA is TGTGCCAGCAGCGATACAGGGGTGGGCGGCAATCAGCCCCAGCATTTT. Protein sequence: CASSDTGVGGNQPQHF.

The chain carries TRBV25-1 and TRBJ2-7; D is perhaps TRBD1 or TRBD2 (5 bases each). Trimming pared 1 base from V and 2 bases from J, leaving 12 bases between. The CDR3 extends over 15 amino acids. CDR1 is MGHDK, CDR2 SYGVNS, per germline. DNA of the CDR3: TGTGCCAGCAGTGAATGGCAGGGACCAGCCTACGAGCAGTACTTC. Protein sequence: CASSEWQGPAYEQYF.

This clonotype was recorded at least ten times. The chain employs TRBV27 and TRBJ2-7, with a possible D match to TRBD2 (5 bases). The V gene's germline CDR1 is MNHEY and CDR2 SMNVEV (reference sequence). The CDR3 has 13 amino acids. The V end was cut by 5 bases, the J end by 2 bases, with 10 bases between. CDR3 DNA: TGTGCCAGCAGTGAGGGTCCGACCTACGAGCAGTACTTC. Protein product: CASSEGPTYEQYF.

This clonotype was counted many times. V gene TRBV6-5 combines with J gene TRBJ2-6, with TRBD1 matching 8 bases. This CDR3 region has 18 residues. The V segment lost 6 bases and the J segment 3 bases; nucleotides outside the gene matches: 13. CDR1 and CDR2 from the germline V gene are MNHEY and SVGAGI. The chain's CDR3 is CASRNTGQGGLGANVLTF. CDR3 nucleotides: TGTGCCAGCAGAAACACCGGACAGGGCGGACTTGGGGCCAACGTCCTGACTTTC.

In nucleotides, the CDR3 is TGCGCCAGCAGCCAAGATATAGTGGGTTATGGCTACACCTTC. This sequence encodes CASSQDIVGYGYTF. V is TRBV4-3 and J is TRBJ1-2, with D unclear. Deletions cut 0 bases from V and 5 bases from J, with 10 bases between. This CDR3 spans 14 amino acids. The germline CDR1 and CDR2 sequences are LGHNA and YSLEER.

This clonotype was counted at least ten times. In DNA, the CDR3 is TGCAGTGCTCGAGCAGGGGGATCGAACACTGAAGCTTTCTTT. Translation: CSARAGGSNTEAFF. V usage is TRBV20-1 and J usage is TRBJ1-1, with TRBD1 identical over 7 bases. This CDR3 is built from 14 residues. The germline CDR1 and CDR2 sequences are DFQATT and SNEGSKA (reference sequence). V shed 5 bases and J 1 base; nucleotides not matched to a gene: 7.

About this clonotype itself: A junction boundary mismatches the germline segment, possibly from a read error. The CDR3 spells CSAGRGPGQPQRF. In DNA form, the CDR3 reads TGCAGTGCTGGAAGGGGCCCAGGGCAGCCCCAGCGTTTT. V is TRBV20-1 and J is TRBJ1-5; D perhaps matches TRBD1 (5 bases). Germline CDR1 reads DFQATT; CDR2 reads SNEGSKA (reference sequence). CDR3 length: 13 residues.

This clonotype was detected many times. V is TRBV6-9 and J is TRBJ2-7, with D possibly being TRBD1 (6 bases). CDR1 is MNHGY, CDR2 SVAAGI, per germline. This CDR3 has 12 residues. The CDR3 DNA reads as TGTGCAATTAGGGACATCTCCTACGAGCAGTACTTC. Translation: CAIRDISYEQYF.

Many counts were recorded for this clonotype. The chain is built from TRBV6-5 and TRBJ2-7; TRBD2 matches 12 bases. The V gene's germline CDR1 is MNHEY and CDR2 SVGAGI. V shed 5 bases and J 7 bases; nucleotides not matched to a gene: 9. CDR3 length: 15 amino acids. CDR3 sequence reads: CASSPLTSGSGEQYF. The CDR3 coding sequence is TGTGCCAGCAGTCCCCTGACTAGCGGGAGCGGTGAGCAGTACTTC.

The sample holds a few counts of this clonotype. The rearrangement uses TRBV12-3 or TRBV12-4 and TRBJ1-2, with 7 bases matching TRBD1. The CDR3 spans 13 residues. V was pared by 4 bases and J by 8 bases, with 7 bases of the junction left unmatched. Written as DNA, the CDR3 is TGTGCCAGCAGTTCCCGACAGGGAAGGGGCTACACCTTC. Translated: CASSSRQGRGYTF.

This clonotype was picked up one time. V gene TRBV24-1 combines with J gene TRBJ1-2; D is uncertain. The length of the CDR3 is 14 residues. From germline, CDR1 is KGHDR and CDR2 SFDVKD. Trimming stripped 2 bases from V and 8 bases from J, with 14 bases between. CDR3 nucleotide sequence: TGTGCCACCAGTGATTCACCCTCCATTGGAGGCTACACCTTC. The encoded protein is CATSDSPSIGGYTF.

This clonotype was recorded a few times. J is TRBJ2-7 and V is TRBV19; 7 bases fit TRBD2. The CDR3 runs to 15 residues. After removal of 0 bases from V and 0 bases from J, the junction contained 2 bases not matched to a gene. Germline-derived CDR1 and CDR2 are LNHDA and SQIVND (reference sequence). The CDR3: CASSIDPGGSYEQYF. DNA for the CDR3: TGTGCCAGTAGTATAGATCCGGGGGGCTCCTACGAGCAGTACTTC.

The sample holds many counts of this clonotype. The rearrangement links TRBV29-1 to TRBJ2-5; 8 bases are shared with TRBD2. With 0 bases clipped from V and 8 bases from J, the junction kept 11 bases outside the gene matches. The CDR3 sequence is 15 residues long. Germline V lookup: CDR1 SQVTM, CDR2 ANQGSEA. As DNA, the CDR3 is TGCAGCGTTGAAGATCCGGCGGGGGGCCCGCAAACCCAGTACTTC. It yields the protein CSVEDPAGGPQTQYF.

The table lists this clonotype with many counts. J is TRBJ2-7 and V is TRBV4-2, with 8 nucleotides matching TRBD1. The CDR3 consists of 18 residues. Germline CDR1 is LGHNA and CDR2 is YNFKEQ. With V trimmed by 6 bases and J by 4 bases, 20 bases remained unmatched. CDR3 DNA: TGTGCCAGCAGACCAGGACAGGGTCTTAATCGGCCTTTGTACGAGCAGTACTTC. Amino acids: CASRPGQGLNRPLYEQYF.

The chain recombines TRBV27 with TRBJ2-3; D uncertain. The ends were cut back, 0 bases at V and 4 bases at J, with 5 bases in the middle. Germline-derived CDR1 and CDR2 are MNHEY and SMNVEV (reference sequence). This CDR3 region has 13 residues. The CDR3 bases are TGTGCCAGCAGTTTATCTCGCCCAGATACGCAGTATTTT. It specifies CASSLSRPDTQYF.

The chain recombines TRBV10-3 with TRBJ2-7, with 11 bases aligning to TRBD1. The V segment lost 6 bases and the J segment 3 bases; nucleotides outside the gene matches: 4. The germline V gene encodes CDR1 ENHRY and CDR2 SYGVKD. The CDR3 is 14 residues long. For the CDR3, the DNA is TGTGCCATCAGCGGGACAGGGGGGAACTACGAGCAGTACTTC. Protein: CAISGTGGNYEQYF.

The CDR3 DNA sequence: TGTGCCAGCAGCAGCGGGAGATCAGGGACTGAAGCTTTCTTT. As protein: CASSSGRSGTEAFF. The chain couples TRBV6-4 to TRBJ1-1; D might be TRBD1 (5 bases). The V gene lost 6 bases and the J gene lost 5 bases, with 16 bases spanning the gap. This CDR3 region has 14 residues. Germline values: CDR1 MRHNA, CDR2 SNTAGT.

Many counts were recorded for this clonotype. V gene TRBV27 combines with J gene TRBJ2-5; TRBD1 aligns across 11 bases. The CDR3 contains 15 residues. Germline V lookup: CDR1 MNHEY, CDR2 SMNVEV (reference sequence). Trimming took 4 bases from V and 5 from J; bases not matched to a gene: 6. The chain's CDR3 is CASSSDRGLQETQYF. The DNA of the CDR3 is TGTGCCAGCAGTTCGGACAGGGGGCTGCAGGAGACCCAGTACTTC.

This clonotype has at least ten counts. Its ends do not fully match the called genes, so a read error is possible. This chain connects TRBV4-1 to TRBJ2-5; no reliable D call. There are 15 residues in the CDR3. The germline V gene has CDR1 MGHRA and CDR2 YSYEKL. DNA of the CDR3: TGCGCCAACAGCCAAGATGACGGAGCTCAAGAGACCCAGTACTTC. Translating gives CANSQDDGAQETQYF.

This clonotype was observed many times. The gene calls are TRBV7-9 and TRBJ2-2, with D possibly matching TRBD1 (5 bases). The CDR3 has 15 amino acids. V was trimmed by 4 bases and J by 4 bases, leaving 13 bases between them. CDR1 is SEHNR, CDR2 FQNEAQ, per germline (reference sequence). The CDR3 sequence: CASSSSSTGTGELFF. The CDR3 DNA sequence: TGTGCCAGCAGCTCGTCCAGCACAGGCACCGGGGAGCTGTTTTTT.

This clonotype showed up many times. The CDR3 bases are TGTGCCAGCAGCTTAAGGCTGAGATTCTTAAACTATGGCTACACCTTC. Amino acids: CASSLRLRFLNYGYTF. This chain links TRBV7-8 with TRBJ1-2; no firm D call. With 2 bases removed from V and 2 bases from J, the gap between germline ends came to 15 bases. The germline V gene encodes CDR1 SGHVS and CDR2 FQNEAQ. CDR3 length equals 16 residues.

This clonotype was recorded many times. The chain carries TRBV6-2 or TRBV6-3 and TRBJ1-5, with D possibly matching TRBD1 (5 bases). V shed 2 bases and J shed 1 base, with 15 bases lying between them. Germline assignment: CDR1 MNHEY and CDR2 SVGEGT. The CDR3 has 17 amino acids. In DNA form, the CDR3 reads TGTGCCAGCAGTTACCCTTCTGGGGCAGGGAGCAATCAGCCCCAGCATTTT. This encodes CASSYPSGAGSNQPQHF.

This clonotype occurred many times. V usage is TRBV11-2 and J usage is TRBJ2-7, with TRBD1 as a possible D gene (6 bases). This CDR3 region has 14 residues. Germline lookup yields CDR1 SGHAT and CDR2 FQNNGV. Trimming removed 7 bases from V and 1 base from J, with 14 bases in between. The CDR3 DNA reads TGTGCCAGCACCACCGGGACACCTTCCTACGAGCAGTACTTC. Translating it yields CASTTGTPSYEQYF.

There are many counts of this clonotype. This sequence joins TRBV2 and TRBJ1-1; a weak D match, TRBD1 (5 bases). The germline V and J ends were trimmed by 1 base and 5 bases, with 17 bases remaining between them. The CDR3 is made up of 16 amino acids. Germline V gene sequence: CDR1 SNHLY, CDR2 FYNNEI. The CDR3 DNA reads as TGTGCCAGCAGTGAAGGAACTTCCGGGGCGAAAACTGAAGCTTTCTTT. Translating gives CASSEGTSGAKTEAFF.

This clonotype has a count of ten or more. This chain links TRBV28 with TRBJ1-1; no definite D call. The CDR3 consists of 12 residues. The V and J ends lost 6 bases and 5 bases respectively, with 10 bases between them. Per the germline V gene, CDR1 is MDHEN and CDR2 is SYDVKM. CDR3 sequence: CASSGVDTEAFF. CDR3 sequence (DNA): TGTGCCAGCAGCGGTGTAGATACTGAAGCTTTCTTT.

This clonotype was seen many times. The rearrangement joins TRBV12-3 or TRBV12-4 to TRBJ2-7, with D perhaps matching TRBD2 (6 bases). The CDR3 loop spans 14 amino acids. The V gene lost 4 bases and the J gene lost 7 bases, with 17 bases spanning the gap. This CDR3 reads CASSSGTLGGEQYF. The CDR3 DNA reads TGTGCCAGCAGTTCCGGGACCCTCGGAGGGGAGCAGTACTTC.